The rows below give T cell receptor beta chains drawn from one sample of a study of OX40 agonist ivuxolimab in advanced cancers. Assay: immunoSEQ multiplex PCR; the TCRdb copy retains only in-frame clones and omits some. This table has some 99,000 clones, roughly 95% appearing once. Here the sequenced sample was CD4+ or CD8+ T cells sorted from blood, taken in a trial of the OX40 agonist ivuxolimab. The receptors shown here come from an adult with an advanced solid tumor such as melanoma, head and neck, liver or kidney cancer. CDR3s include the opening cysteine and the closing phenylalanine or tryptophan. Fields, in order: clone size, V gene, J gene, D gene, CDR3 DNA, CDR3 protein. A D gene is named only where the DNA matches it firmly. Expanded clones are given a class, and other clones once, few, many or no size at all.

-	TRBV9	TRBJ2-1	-	TGTGCCAGCAGCGCAGCAAACCCGCCCTTAGTAAATGAGCAGTTCTTC	CASSAANPPLVNEQFF
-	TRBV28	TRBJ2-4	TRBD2	TGTGCCAGCAGTCCCACCTGGACTAGCGGCGTGCACATTCAGTACTTC	CASSPTWTSGVHIQYF
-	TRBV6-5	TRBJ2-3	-	TGTGCCAGCAGTTACTCGGGCAGGCTAGGGACAGATACGCAGTATTTT	CASSYSGRLGTDTQYF
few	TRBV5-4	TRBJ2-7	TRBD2	TGTGCCAGCAGCTGGGGTGAACTAGCGGGGGTTGAATCGGGCGAGCAGTACTTC	CASSWGELAGVESGEQYF
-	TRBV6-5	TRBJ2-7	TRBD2	TGTGCCAGCAGGTCTCGACTAGCGGGGCGTTACGAGCAGTACTTC	CASRSRLAGRYEQYF
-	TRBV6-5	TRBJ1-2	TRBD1	TGTGCCAGCAGTTACTCGACAGGGGGCGACTATGGCTACACCTTC	CASSYSTGGDYGYTF
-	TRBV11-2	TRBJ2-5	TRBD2	TGTGCCAGCAGCCACGACCTAGCGGGGGGTAGGGAGCAGTACTTC	CASSHDLAGGREQYF
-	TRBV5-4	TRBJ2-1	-	TGTGCCAGCAGTCGCCGTTGGCCCACGCTAGGGACGTTGAGGAATGAGCAGTTCTTC	CASSRRWPTLGTLRNEQFF
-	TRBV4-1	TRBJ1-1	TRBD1	TGCGCCAGCAGCCCCCGGACAGGGGCGAACACTGAAGCTTTCTTT	CASSPRTGANTEAFF
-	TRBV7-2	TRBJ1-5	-	TGTGCCAGCAGCTTAGATCGGGGCAATAATCAGCCCCAGCATTTT	CASSLDRGNNQPQHF
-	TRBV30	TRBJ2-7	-	TGTGCCTGGACCCCGAGGGGGAGTTGGGACCAGAGATACGAGCAGTACTTC	CAWTPRGSWDQRYEQYF
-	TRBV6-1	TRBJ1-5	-	TGTGCCAGCAGTGAGAACTGGCGCGATCAGCCCCAGCATTTT	CASSENWRDQPQHF
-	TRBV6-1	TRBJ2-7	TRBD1	TGTGCCAGCAGTGGGAGGGACAGGGATCTCTACGAGCAGTACTTC	CASSGRDRDLYEQYF
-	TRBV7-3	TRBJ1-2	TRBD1	TGTGCCAGCGGGACAGACTATGGCTACACCTTC	CASGTDYGYTF
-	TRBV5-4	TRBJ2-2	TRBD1	TGTGCCAGCAGCTCAGGGGGCAGGGGCACCGGGGAGCTGTTTTTT	CASSSGGRGTGELFF
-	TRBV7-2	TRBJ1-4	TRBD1	TGTGCCAGCAGTCTAGGGCCAGGGGGGGAAAAACTGTTTTTT	CASSLGPGGEKLFF
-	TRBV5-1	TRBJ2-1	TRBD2	TGCGCCAGCAGCTTGGCTAGCGGGGGCTACAATGAGCAGTTCTTC	CASSLASGGYNEQFF
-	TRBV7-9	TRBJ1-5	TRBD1	TGTGCCAGCAGCCGAAAGGGACAGGGCAATCAGCCCCAGCATTTT	CASSRKGQGNQPQHF
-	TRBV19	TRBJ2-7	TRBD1	TGTGCCAGTAGTATAATGGGACAGGCAGAGAACGAGCAGTACTTC	CASSIMGQAENEQYF
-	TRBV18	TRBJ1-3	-	TGTGCCAGCTCATCGACGGGACATTTAAACACCATATATTTT	CASSSTGHLNTIYF
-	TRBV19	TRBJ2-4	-	TGTGCCAGTAGTATGGGGCAGGGGATAGGCATTCAGTACTTC	CASSMGQGIGIQYF
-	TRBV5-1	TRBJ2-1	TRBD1	TGCGCCAGCAGCGGCCGGGACAGATACAATGAGCAGTTCTTC	CASSGRDRYNEQFF
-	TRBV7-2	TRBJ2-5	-	TGTGCCAGCAGCTTAGCAGGGTCCCAAGAGACCCAGTACTTC	CASSLAGSQETQYF
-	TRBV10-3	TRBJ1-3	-	TGTGCCATCAGTGAGTTTGGGATAGGTGGAAACACCATATATTTT	CAISEFGIGGNTIYF
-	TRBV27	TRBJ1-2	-	TGTGCCAGCAGTTCGGCTTCGACAGCTAACTATGGCTACACCTTC	CASSSASTANYGYTF
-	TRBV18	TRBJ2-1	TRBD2	TGTGCCAGCTCACCCCCCCTTGGTAGCGGGAGTTTCAATGAGCAGTTCTTC	CASSPPLGSGSFNEQFF
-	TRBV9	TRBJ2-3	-	TGTGCCAGCAGCGTAGGTTCAGGGGGGCCAGATACGCAGTATTTT	CASSVGSGGPDTQYF
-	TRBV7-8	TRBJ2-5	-	TGTGCCAGCAGCCAAGGGGGTCAGACCCAGTACTTC	CASSQGGQTQYF
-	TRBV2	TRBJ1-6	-	TGTGCCAGCAGGCTGGGCAGAGGGGAATCACCCCTCCACTTT	CASRLGRGESPLHF
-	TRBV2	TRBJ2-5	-	TGTGCCAGCAGTGAAGATTTGCCTAGACAAGAGACCCAGTACTTC	CASSEDLPRQETQYF
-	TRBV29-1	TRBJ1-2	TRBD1	TGCAGCGTTGAACTCGGGACAGAATTCTATGGCTACACCTTC	CSVELGTEFYGYTF
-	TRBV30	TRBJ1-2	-	TGTGCCTGGAGCCGGACAGTTTATGGCTACACCTTC	CAWSRTVYGYTF
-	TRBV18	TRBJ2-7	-	TGTGCCAGCTCACCAGACAACCTCCGCGAGCAGTACTTC	CASSPDNLREQYF
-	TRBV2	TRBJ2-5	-	TGTGCCAGCAGTTTCCTAGCGCTCGGAGAGACCCAGTACTTC	CASSFLALGETQYF
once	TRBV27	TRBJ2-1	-	TGTGCCAGCAGCCCCCGCCTGTCCGATGAGCAGTTCTTC	CASSPRLSDEQFF
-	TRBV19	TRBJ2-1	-	TGTGCTAGTCACTCTAGGGGTTCCTACAATGAGCAGTTCTTC	CASHSRGSYNEQFF
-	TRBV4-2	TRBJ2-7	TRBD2	TGTGCCAGCAGCACCGGGACTAGCGGGAGTATAGTGTACTTC	CASSTGTSGSIVYF
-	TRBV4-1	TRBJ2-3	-	TGCGCCAGCAGCCAAGTTGGCGGGCCCGGCACAGATACGCAGTATTTT	CASSQVGGPGTDTQYF
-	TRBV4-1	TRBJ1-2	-	TGCGCCAGCAGCCAAGGGACAGTTCCCTATGGCTACACCTTC	CASSQGTVPYGYTF
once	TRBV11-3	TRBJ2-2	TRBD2	TGTGCCAGCAGCGGGGGGAGGAGCGGGAGAACCGGGGAGCTGTTTTTT	CASSGGRSGRTGELFF